This T cell receptor (beta chain) stems from a study of cytomegalovirus exposure and HLA in healthy donors. Study-level findings and limits: Looking again later, the authors saw that most CMV-associated TCR beta chains seemed HLA-restricted. The study recorded fewer than 200 TCR beta chains that were cytomegalovirus-associated. Diagnosis of cytomegalovirus status made by the classifier reportedly showed high specificity and sensitivity.

The study ran its PCR with 60 Vbeta and 13 Jbeta primers. Here immunoSEQ multiplex PCR was the method, and the copy in TCRdb shows in-frame clones only, minus some. The sample has about 78,000 clones, roughly 72% seen once. This clone occurred once. The antigen is undetermined. CDR1 is SGHTA, CDR2 FQGNSA, per germline. Trimming stripped 4 bases from V and 2 bases from J, with 7 bases between. The CDR3 runs to 13 residues. What was sequenced was PBMCs. V is TRBV7-2 and J is TRBJ2-3; no reliable D call. This sequence originates from a woman aged 40 to 49 in good health and CMV-seropositive. The CDR3 spells CASSYGYTDTQYF. Written as DNA, the CDR3 is TGTGCCAGCAGCTACGGTTACACAGATACGCAGTATTTT. Complete variable domain (other parts from reference TRBV7-2 and TRBJ2-3): GAGVSQSPSNKVTEKGKDVELRCDPISGHTALYWYRQSLGQGLEFLIYFQGNSAPDKSGLPSDRFSAERTGGSVSTLTIQRTQQEDSAVYLCASSYGYTDTQYFGPGTRLTVL.